This T cell receptor beta chain derives from a study of T cells expressing NK-cell markers. Study-wide context: HCMV serostatus: seven of eight sequenced donors positive, one negative. Study-wide results and caveats: Dominant NKG2C+ clonotypes in five to seven donors made up roughly 1.0-7.0% of CD8+ T cells.

Generation of TCR beta cDNA was performed by 5'RACE template switching incorporating UMIs. TCRdb processed the 5' RACE reads again and assigns one entry to each CDR3 protein, with no DNA. The sample data list over 350,000 distinct CDR3 sequences. Germline loops: CDR1 MNHEY, CDR2 SVGEGT. The CDR3 covers 13 residues. Regarding this clonotype: Its specificity is not known.

The TCR comes from a woman aged 50 to 60 in good health. The chain joins TRBV6-2 or TRBV6-3 to TRBJ2-7; TCRdb names TRBD2, which stays unverified in the absence of DNA. Sequencing was carried out using blood T cells: a sorted CD56 or NKG2C T cell subset, CD4+ or CD8+ T cells, or bulk PBMC T cells (not recorded which). The CDR3 here is CASTVGTSYEQYF.